Below are 28 T cell receptor beta chains sequenced from a single sample in a study of blood T cell repertoires in COVID-19. Generated by immunoSEQ multiplex PCR, the TCRdb table keeps only in-frame clones and is missing some. The sample has about 350,000 clones, over 85% seen once; the top ten hold around 4%. The sequenced sample was peripheral blood. These receptors originate from a woman aged 55-70 years with COVID-19, enrolled during active disease.

This rearrangement joins TRBV5-4 to TRBJ2-4, with a possible D match to TRBD1 (6 bases). Per germline, CDR1 SGHNT and CDR2 YYREEE (reference sequence). Trimming cost V 4 bases and J 0 bases, with 17 bases left between them. The CDR3 loop spans 17 amino acids. The CDR3 loop is CASSLDGTPLAKNIQYF. In DNA, the CDR3 is TGTGCCAGCAGCCTGGACGGGACACCGCTAGCCAAAAACATTCAGTACTTC.

V usage is TRBV28 and J usage is TRBJ1-5, with 9 positions matching TRBD1. CDR1 and CDR2 (germline): MDHEN, SYDVKM. This CDR3 contains 14 residues. V was clipped by 3 bases and J by 6 bases; unmatched bases: 3. The DNA of the CDR3 is TGTGCCAGCAGTTTCACAGGGGGCGTTCAGCCCCAGCATTTT. It translates to CASSFTGGVQPQHF.

This clone is a singleton in its sample. The chain employs TRBV5-1 and TRBJ2-7, with TRBD2 as a possible D gene (5 bases). V gave up 5 bases and J gave up 6 bases, with 12 bases separating them. Per the germline V gene, CDR1 is SGHRS and CDR2 is YFSETQ. The CDR3 is made up of 12 amino acids. CDR3 sequence reads: CASRIGVGEQYF. The CDR3 nucleotides are TGCGCCAGCAGGATCGGGGTCGGCGAGCAGTACTTC.

V gene TRBV6-5 combines with J gene TRBJ1-3; the D gene is possibly TRBD1 (5 bases). Germline CDR1 is MNHEY and CDR2 is SVGAGI. V gave up 6 bases and J gave up 0 bases, with 12 bases separating them. The CDR3 is 15 residues long. This CDR3 reads CASRPGGPSGNTIYF. The CDR3 nucleotides read TGTGCCAGCAGACCCGGGGGTCCCTCTGGAAACACCATATATTTT.

Remarks on this clone: Other nucleotide sequences in the sample specify the same CDR3. The J gene is TRBJ2-3, the V gene TRBV5-1; D possibly corresponds to TRBD2 (7 bases). Germline V lookup: CDR1 SGHRS, CDR2 YFSETQ. The CDR3 has 16 amino acids. The V gene lost 0 bases and the J gene lost 0 bases, with 11 bases spanning the gap. This CDR3 is CASSLVAGASTDTQYF. CDR3 in DNA: TGCGCCAGCAGCTTGGTGGCGGGGGCCAGCACAGATACGCAGTATTTT. Full variable domain (missing parts from reference TRBV5-1 and TRBJ2-3): KAGVTQTPRYLIKTRGQQVTLSCSPISGHRSVSWYQQTPGQGLQFLFEYFSETQRNKGNFPGRFSGRQFSNSRSEMNVSTLELGDSALYLCASSLVAGASTDTQYFGPGTRLTVL.

This clone was seen at least ten times. For the CDR3, the DNA is TGTGCCAGCAGCCAACCCGGGGACAGACCCCGAACCGGCGTGGTGGAGCAGTACTTC. Translation gives CASSQPGDRPRTGVVEQYF. This chain links TRBV7-9 with TRBJ2-7; 7 bases fit TRBD1. The CDR3 totals 19 residues. Germline assignment: CDR1 SEHNR and CDR2 FQNEAQ (reference sequence). The V segment lost 5 bases and the J segment 7 bases; nucleotides outside the gene matches: 26.

Concerning this clone: Germline and junction disagree at one end, which may indicate a read error. V usage is TRBV7-2 and J usage is TRBJ2-3, with 9 bases lining up with TRBD2. Germline CDR1 reads SGHTA; CDR2 reads FQGNSA. This CDR3 is 18 amino acids long. CDR3 nucleotide sequence: TGTGCCAGCAGCTTAGTGCTTGGGCGGGGGGGCTTTACAGATACTCAGTATTTT. Residues: CASSLVLGRGGFTDTQYF.

The V gene is TRBV19, the J gene TRBJ1-6; D unresolved. Trimming removed 0 bases from V and 4 bases from J, with 10 bases in between. Germline CDR1 and CDR2: LNHDA and SQIVND (reference sequence). The length of the CDR3 is 16 residues. The CDR3 protein is CASSIDRRDYNSPLHF. As DNA, the CDR3 is TGTGCCAGTAGTATAGATCGGCGGGATTATAATTCACCCCTCCACTTT.

The V and J genes are TRBV6-2 or TRBV6-3 and TRBJ1-1; 8 bases are shared with TRBD1. The germline V gene has CDR1 MNHEY and CDR2 SVGEGT. This CDR3 comprises 13 residues. V lost 6 bases, J lost 11 bases, and 11 bases stayed unmatched. Written as DNA, the CDR3 is TGTGCCAGCAGCAATGAACAGGGGGTGGGGGCTTTCTTT. Amino acid sequence: CASSNEQGVGAFF.

This chain uses TRBV18 with TRBJ2-1, with TRBD2 matching 13 bases. The CDR3 has 16 amino acids. Germline V CDR1 and CDR2: KGHSH, LQKENI. With 3 bases clipped from V and 5 bases from J, the junction kept 4 bases outside the gene matches. The CDR3 region is CASSPGTSGANNEQFF. The CDR3, as DNA: TGTGCCAGCTCACCCGGGACTAGCGGGGCTAACAATGAGCAGTTCTTC.

The chain joins TRBV5-1 to TRBJ2-2, with D maybe TRBD2 (6 bases). V lost 0 bases to trimming and J lost 0 bases, with 12 bases between them. Germline CDR1 and CDR2: SGHRS and YFSETQ. CDR3 length: 17 residues. The CDR3 spells CASSLAWGEANTGELFF. The CDR3 coding sequence is TGCGCCAGCAGCTTGGCCTGGGGGGAAGCGAACACCGGGGAGCTGTTTTTT. Full variable domain (missing parts from reference TRBV5-1 and TRBJ2-2): KAGVTQTPRYLIKTRGQQVTLSCSPISGHRSVSWYQQTPGQGLQFLFEYFSETQRNKGNFPGRFSGRQFSNSRSEMNVSTLELGDSALYLCASSLAWGEANTGELFFGEGSRLTVL.

The chain is built from TRBV9 and TRBJ1-1; D is ambiguous. The CDR3 is 15 amino acids. The germline V and J ends were trimmed by 0 bases and 1 base, with 10 bases remaining between them. Looked up from germline, CDR1 is SGDLS and CDR2 is YYNGEE. This CDR3 reads CASSVAGSSNTEAFF. CDR3 nucleotides: TGTGCCAGCAGCGTAGCAGGCAGCTCGAACACTGAAGCTTTCTTT.

The chain is built from TRBV7-2 and TRBJ1-2, with TRBD1 as a possible D gene (5 bases). Germline V gene lookup returns CDR1 SGHTA and CDR2 FQGNSA. The CDR3 is made up of 16 amino acids. V lost 5 bases and J 8 bases, leaving 24 bases between the germline ends. The CDR3 region is CASSLPARGLVGGYTF. CDR3 sequence (DNA): TGTGCCAGCAGCCTCCCCGCAAGGGGTCTAGTGGGAGGCTACACCTTC.

V and J are TRBV3-1 (or the pseudogene TRBV3-2) and TRBJ1-2; D call uncertain. The germline CDR1 and CDR2 sequences are LGHDT and YNNKEL (reference sequence). V lost 5 bases, J lost 0 bases, and 13 bases lay in between. The CDR3 contains 15 residues. The CDR3 nucleotides are TGTGCCAGCAGCTCTTCACTGGGCCCTAACTATGGCTACACCTTC. It encodes CASSSSLGPNYGYTF.

This chain uses TRBV5-1 with TRBJ2-3, with 11 nucleotides matching TRBD2. The V and J ends lost 2 bases and 0 bases, in that order; junction bases with no gene match: 2. This CDR3 is built from 16 residues. CDR1 is SGHRS, CDR2 YFSETQ, per germline. The CDR3 is CASSLIAGGSTDTQYF. In DNA, the CDR3 is TGCGCCAGCAGCTTAATAGCGGGGGGGAGCACAGATACGCAGTATTTT.

CDR3 loop: CSVGAGGANQPQHF. The CDR3 DNA sequence: TGCAGCGTTGGGGCAGGGGGTGCCAATCAGCCCCAGCATTTT. The V gene is TRBV29-1, the J gene TRBJ1-5, with 7 positions matching TRBD1. Germline CDR1 reads SQVTM; CDR2 reads ANQGSEA. Trimming at V came to 4 bases and at J to 3 bases, leaving 6 bases not matched to a gene. The CDR3 has 14 residues.

CDR3 region: CASSLAGVLYGYTF. CDR3 sequence (DNA): TGTGCCAGCAGCTTAGCAGGGGTCCTCTATGGCTACACCTTC. The chain joins TRBV11-2 to TRBJ1-2, with D possibly being TRBD1 (6 bases). The CDR3 has 14 residues. Germline CDR1 SGHAT, CDR2 FQNNGV. V was trimmed by 1 base and J by 4 bases, leaving 10 bases between them.

The chain has TRBV24-1 and TRBJ2-7; no definite D call. Trimming shortened V by 4 bases and J by 0 bases, and 15 bases separated the two germline ends. CDR3 size: 16 residues. Germline CDR1 is KGHDR and CDR2 is SFDVKD. Here the CDR3 DNA reads TGTGCCACCAGTGACGTAGTTCCCTCGAGCTCCTACGAGCAGTACTTC. It encodes CATSDVVPSSSYEQYF.

The CDR3 protein is CASSAGTGLRSPLHF. CDR3 nucleotide sequence: TGTGCCAGCAGCGCAGGGACAGGGCTGCGTTCACCCCTCCACTTT. The chain employs TRBV9 and TRBJ1-6, with 9 bases that match TRBD1. The germline CDR1 and CDR2 sequences are SGDLS and YYNGEE. The CDR3 covers 15 residues. Trimming at V came to 3 bases and at J to 9 bases, leaving 7 bases not matched to a gene.

V and J are TRBV29-1 and TRBJ1-2, with 8 positions matching TRBD1. Germline lookup yields CDR1 SQVTM and CDR2 ANQGSEA. The CDR3 sequence is 12 residues long. V was clipped by 4 bases and J by 6 bases; unmatched bases: 4. This CDR3 reads CSVVDRGNGYTF. The CDR3 DNA is TGCAGCGTTGTTGACAGGGGTAATGGCTACACCTTC.

The rearrangement joins TRBV6-5 to TRBJ1-4, with a possible D match to TRBD1 (5 bases). V lost 4 bases to trimming and J lost 8 bases, with 8 bases between them. The CDR3 runs to 12 residues. CDR1 is MNHEY and CDR2 is SVGAGI in the germline V gene. DNA for the CDR3: TGTGCCAGCAGTTTGGGGCGAGAAAAACTGTTTTTT. Protein product: CASSLGREKLFF.

J is TRBJ1-1 and V is TRBV7-8; D is perhaps TRBD1 (5 bases). The CDR3 is 13 residues long. Germline loops: CDR1 SGHVS, CDR2 FQNEAQ. Trimming pared 5 bases from V and 7 bases from J, leaving 14 bases between. In DNA, the CDR3 is TGTGCCAGCAGCCAAATCCGACAGTTTGAAGCTTTCTTT. It is translated as CASSQIRQFEAFF.

V and J are TRBV15 and TRBJ1-5; no definite D call. V was clipped by 1 base and J by 5 bases, with 3 bases between them. The germline V gene has CDR1 LNHNV and CDR2 YYDKDF (reference sequence). CDR3 length equals 12 residues. Here the CDR3 DNA reads TGTGCCACCAGCAGAGGAGATCAGCCCCAGCATTTT. It is translated as CATSRGDQPQHF.

The rearrangement joins TRBV7-3 to TRBJ2-3; D perhaps matches TRBD2 (7 bases). Germline V gives CDR1 SGHTA, CDR2 FQGTGA. The CDR3 is 16 amino acids. Trimming left V 2 bases short and J 3 bases short, with 15 bases between. This CDR3 is CASSLARRGATDTQYF. The DNA for the CDR3 is TGTGCCAGCAGCTTAGCCCGCCGGGGGGCTACAGATACGCAGTATTTT.

This sequence joins TRBV6-5 and TRBJ1-1; D call uncertain. The V end was cut by 6 bases, the J end by 10 bases, with 18 bases between. CDR1 is MNHEY, CDR2 SVGAGI, per germline. The CDR3 consists of 13 residues. The CDR3 region is CASSFGGYVGAFF. The CDR3 DNA sequence: TGTGCCAGCAGCTTTGGAGGTTATGTGGGAGCTTTCTTT.

The chain links TRBV7-2 to TRBJ1-4; D perhaps matches TRBD1 (6 bases). Germline CDR1 SGHTA, CDR2 FQGNSA. The V end was cut by 4 bases, the J end by 8 bases, with 14 bases between. The CDR3 spans 14 residues. In DNA form, the CDR3 reads TGTGCCAGCAGCTACAGGGAAGGGGGAGAAAAACTGTTTTTT. Translating gives CASSYREGGEKLFF.

V usage is TRBV7-7 and J usage is TRBJ2-7, with 7 nucleotides matching TRBD2. Germline CDR1 is SSHAT and CDR2 is FNYEAQ (reference sequence). The ends lost 1 base at V and 5 bases at J; junction bases unmatched: 2. The length of the CDR3 is 13 residues. CDR3 in amino acids: CASSLDSGNEQYF. The CDR3 DNA is TGTGCCAGCAGCTTAGACAGCGGGAACGAGCAGTACTTC.

The rearrangement joins TRBV6-5 to TRBJ1-1; possible D gene TRBD1, 6 bases. The V end lost 5 bases, the J end lost 11 bases, and 12 bases lay between the germline ends. The CDR3 has 11 residues. Looked up from germline, CDR1 is MNHEY and CDR2 is SVGAGI. Here the CDR3 DNA reads TGTGCCAGCAGTACCGGGACATCGGCTTTCTTT. Its protein product is CASSTGTSAFF.